Listed below are T cell receptor beta chains from one sample, sequenced in a study of identical twins. TCRdb processed the 5' RACE reads anew with MiXCR; each CDR3 protein has one entry. The profile covers hundreds of thousands of distinct CDR3 sequences, with 9% to 15% appearing a single time and around 1.5% taken by the ten largest. The same specimen was also included in a second study, on yellow fever vaccine responses in identical twins.

Sequencing was performed on PBMCs. The source is a woman between 18 and 29 years old in good health. Both conserved end residues are part of each CDR3. A D gene is named only where the DNA matches it firmly. Rows may omit the clone size; those that give it use once, few, many or a size class.

D: NA; J: TRBJ2-5; V: TRBV18; size: NA; DNA: TGTGCCAGCTCACCACTGGGCCCACAGGGAGTCGGCGAGACCCAGTACTTC; CDR3: CASSPLGPQGVGETQYF
D: TRBD2; J: TRBJ2-3; V: TRBV20-1; size: NA; DNA: TGCAGTACTAGGTCTCGACTAGCGGGAGTCGAAGGCACAGATACGCAGTATTTT; CDR3: CSTRSRLAGVEGTDTQYF
D: NA; J: TRBJ2-7; V: TRBV3-1; size: few; DNA: TGTGCCAGCAGCCAACCCGGGCCTTACGAGCAGTACTTC; CDR3: CASSQPGPYEQYF
D: NA; J: TRBJ2-3; V: TRBV20-1; size: NA; DNA: TGCAGTGCTTCGACTCCGCGGACGGATACGCAGTATTTT; CDR3: CSASTPRTDTQYF
D: NA; J: TRBJ1-4; V: TRBV5-1; size: NA; DNA: TGCGCCAGCAGCTTGGGCCGGGACACGGGAGAAAAACTGTTTTTT; CDR3: CASSLGRDTGEKLFF
D: NA; J: TRBJ2-1; V: TRBV5-1; size: NA; DNA: TGCGCCAGCAGCGATATCAGACAGTTCTACAATGAGCAGTTCTTC; CDR3: CASSDIRQFYNEQFF
D: NA; J: TRBJ1-4; V: TRBV14; size: few; DNA: TGTGCCAGCAGCCAAGTGACAGGAAAAAATGAAAAACTGTTTTTT; CDR3: CASSQVTGKNEKLFF
D: NA; J: TRBJ2-7; V: TRBV12-3/TRBV12-4; size: few; DNA: TGTGCCAGCAGTTTGCGCCGGACTCGTGTATCGGAGCAGTACTTC; CDR3: CASSLRRTRVSEQYF
D: TRBD2; J: TRBJ2-1; V: TRBV12-3/TRBV12-4; size: few; DNA: TGTGCCAGCATAAGCGGGAGCTCGCTCAATGAGCAGTTCTTC; CDR3: CASISGSSLNEQFF
D: NA; J: TRBJ2-5; V: TRBV11-2; size: NA; DNA: TGTGCCAGCAGCTTTCGTTCAGGGCACACTCAAGAGACCCAGTACTTC; CDR3: CASSFRSGHTQETQYF
D: NA; J: TRBJ1-1; V: TRBV2; size: NA; DNA: TGTGCCAGCCTATTTAATAGACAGATGAACACTGAAGCTTTCTTT; CDR3: CASLFNRQMNTEAFF